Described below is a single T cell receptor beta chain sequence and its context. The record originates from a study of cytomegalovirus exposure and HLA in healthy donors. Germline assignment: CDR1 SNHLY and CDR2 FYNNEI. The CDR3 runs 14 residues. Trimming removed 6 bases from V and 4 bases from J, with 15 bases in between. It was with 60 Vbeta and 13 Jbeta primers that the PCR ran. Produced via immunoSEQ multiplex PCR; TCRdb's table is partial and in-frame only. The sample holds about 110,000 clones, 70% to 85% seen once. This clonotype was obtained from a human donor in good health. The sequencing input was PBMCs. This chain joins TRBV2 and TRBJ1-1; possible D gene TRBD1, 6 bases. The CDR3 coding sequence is TGTGCCAGCAGCAGACAGGCTAGCGGCACTGAAGCTTTCTTT. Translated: CASSRQASGTEAFF.